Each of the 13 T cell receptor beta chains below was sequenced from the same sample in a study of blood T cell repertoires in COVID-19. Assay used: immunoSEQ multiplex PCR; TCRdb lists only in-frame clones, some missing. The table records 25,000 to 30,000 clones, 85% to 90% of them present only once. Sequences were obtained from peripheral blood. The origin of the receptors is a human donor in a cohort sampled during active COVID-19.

The CDR3 DNA follows: TGTGCCAGCAGCTTAGATTGGCGGCCAAATTCACCCCTCCACTTT. Translating gives CASSLDWRPNSPLHF. The chain recombines TRBV7-2 with TRBJ1-6, with D hard to call. The CDR3 is made up of 15 amino acids. The V end lost 1 base, the J end lost 7 bases, and 11 bases lay between the germline ends. Per germline, CDR1 SGHTA and CDR2 FQGNSA.

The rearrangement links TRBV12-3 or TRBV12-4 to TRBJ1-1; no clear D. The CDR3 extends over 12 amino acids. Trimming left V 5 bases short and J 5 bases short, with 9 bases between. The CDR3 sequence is CASSQAGTEAFF. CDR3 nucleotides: TGTGCCAGCAGTCAAGCGGGGACTGAAGCTTTCTTT.

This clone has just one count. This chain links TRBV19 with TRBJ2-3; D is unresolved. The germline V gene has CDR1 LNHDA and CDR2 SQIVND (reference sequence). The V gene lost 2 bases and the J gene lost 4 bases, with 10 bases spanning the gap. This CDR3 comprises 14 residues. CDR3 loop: CASSIRLVADTQYF. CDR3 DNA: TGTGCCAGTAGTATACGGCTAGTAGCAGATACGCAGTATTTT.

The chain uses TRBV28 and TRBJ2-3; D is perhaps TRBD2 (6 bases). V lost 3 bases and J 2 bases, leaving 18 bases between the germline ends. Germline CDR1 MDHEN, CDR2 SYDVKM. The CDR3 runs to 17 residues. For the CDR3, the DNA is TGTGCCAGCAGTTTTTGGGGCAGGGCGGGGAACACAGATACGCAGTATTTT. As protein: CASSFWGRAGNTDTQYF.

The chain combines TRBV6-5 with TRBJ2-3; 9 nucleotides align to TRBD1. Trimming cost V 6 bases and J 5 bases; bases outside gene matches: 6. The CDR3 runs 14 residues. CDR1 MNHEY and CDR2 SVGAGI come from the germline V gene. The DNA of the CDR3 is TGTGCCAGCAGGCGGGACAGGGTTGGAGATACGCAGTATTTT. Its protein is CASRRDRVGDTQYF.

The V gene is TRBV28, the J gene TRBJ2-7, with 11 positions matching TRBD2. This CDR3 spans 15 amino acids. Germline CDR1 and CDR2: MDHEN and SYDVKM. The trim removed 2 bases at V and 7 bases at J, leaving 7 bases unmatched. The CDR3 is CASSLSSGGAREQYF. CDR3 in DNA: TGTGCCAGCAGTTTAAGTAGCGGGGGGGCAAGGGAGCAGTACTTC.

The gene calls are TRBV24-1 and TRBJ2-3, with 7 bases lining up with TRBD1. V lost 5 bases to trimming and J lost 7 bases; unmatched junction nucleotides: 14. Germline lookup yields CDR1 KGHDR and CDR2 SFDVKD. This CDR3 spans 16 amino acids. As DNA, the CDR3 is TGTGCCACCAGTGGGGGACAGACAATTACACAACATACGCAGTATTTT. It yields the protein CATSGGQTITQHTQYF.

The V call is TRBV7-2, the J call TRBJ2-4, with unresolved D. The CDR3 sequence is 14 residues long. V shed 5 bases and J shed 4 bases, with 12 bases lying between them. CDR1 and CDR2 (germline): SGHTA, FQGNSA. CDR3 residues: CASSPQVSKNIQYF. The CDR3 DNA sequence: TGTGCCAGCAGCCCCCAAGTCAGTAAAAACATTCAGTACTTC.

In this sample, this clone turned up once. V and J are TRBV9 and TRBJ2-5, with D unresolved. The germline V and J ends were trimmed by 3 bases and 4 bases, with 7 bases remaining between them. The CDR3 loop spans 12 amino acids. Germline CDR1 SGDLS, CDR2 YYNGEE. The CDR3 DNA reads TGTGCCAGCAGCGCCAGGTCAGAGACCCAGTACTTC. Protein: CASSARSETQYF.

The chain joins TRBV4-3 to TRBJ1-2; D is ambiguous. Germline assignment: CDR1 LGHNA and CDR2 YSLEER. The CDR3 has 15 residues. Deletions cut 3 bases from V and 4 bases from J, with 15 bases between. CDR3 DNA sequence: TGCGCCAGCAGCCAGGACTCGAGTTACGGCTATGGCTACACCTTC. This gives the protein CASSQDSSYGYGYTF.

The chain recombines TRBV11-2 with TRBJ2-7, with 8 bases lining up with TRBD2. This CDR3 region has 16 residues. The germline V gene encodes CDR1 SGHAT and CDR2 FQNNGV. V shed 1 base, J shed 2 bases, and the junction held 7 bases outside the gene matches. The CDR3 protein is CASSLGSGGFTYEQYF. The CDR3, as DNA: TGTGCCAGCAGCTTAGGGAGCGGGGGTTTTACCTACGAGCAGTACTTC.

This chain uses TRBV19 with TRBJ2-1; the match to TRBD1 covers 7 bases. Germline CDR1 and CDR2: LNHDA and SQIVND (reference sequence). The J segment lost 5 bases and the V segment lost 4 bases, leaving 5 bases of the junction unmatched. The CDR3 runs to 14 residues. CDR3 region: CASSRPGQNNEQFF. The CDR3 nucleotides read TGTGCCAGTAGTAGGCCGGGACAGAACAATGAGCAGTTCTTC. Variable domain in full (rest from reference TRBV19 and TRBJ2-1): DGGITQSPKYLFRKEGQNVTLSCEQNLNHDAMYWYRQDPGQGLRLIYYSQIVNDFQKGDIAEGYSVSREKKESFPLTVTSAQKNPTAFYLCASSRPGQNNEQFFGPGTRLTVL.

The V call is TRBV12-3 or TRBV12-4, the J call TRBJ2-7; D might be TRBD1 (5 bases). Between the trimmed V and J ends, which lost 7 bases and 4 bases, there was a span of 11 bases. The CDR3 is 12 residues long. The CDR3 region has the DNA TGTGCCAGCACCGCTCAGGGTTACGAGCAGTACTTC. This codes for CASTAQGYEQYF.